The 18 T cell receptor beta chains presented below share a single source sample, sequenced in a study of T cells in Graves' hyperthyroidism and ophthalmopathy. RNA transcripts yielded amplified TCR beta CDR3 regions. The HTBI primer set drove a first-round RT-PCR of the TCR CDR3. TCRdb passed the multiplex PCR reads through MiXCR, listing each CDR3 protein once. The data show about 500,000 distinct CDR3 sequences, around an eighth seen once. Sample: blood. Receptors originate from a woman younger than 30 with Graves' hyperthyroidism.

The sample holds a few counts of this clonotype. The chain uses TRBV5-1 and TRBJ2-1; 13 nucleotides agree with TRBD2. Germline CDR1 and CDR2: SGHRS and YFSETQ. The V segment lost 2 bases and the J segment 10 bases; nucleotides outside the gene matches: 6. The CDR3 runs to 15 residues. CDR3 amino acids: CASSLGLAGVYEQFF. The CDR3 nucleotides read TGCGCCAGCAGCTTAGGACTAGCGGGAGTTTACGAGCAGTTCTTC.

The V gene is TRBV20-1, the J gene TRBJ2-1; perhaps TRBD2 as D (6 bases). Trimming left V 0 bases short and J 4 bases short, with 19 bases between. CDR3 length equals 17 residues. The germline CDR1 and CDR2 sequences are DFQATT and SNEGSKA (reference sequence). The CDR3 spells CSARDLEGRGFYNEQFF. The CDR3 DNA reads TGCAGTGCTAGAGATCTCGAGGGACGGGGGTTTTACAATGAGCAGTTCTTC.

Ten or more counts support this clonotype. This rearrangement joins TRBV24-1 to TRBJ1-2; D is unresolved. The CDR3 has 13 amino acids. The germline gives CDR1 KGHDR, CDR2 SFDVKD. Trimming pared 3 bases from V and 5 bases from J, leaving 9 bases between. Here the CDR3 reads CATSDRTRYGYTF. The CDR3 coding sequence is TGTGCCACCAGTGATCGAACGAGGTATGGCTACACCTTC.

To note about this clonotype: Germline is not matched at one junction end, which may reflect a read error. CDR3 in DNA: TGTGCCTCAAAGGAGCAGACTAATCCGCCCCAGCATTTT. Translation gives CASKEQTNPPQHF. This sequence joins TRBV6-1 and TRBJ1-5; D not certain. The length of the CDR3 is 13 residues. Germline V CDR1 and CDR2: MNHNS, SASEGT.

This clonotype was seen repeatedly, ten times or more. In nucleotides, the CDR3 is TGCGCCAGCAGCGAAAGGTACACTAATGAAAAACTGTTTTTT. This codes for CASSERYTNEKLFF. The chain joins TRBV5-1 to TRBJ1-4; no definite D call. V was shortened by 4 bases and J by 2 bases, with 9 bases between the two germline ends. Germline CDR1 reads SGHRS; CDR2 reads YFSETQ. This CDR3 comprises 14 residues.

This clonotype was recorded at least ten times. The J gene is TRBJ2-2, the V gene TRBV11-2; TRBD2 agrees at 8 bases. Trimming at V came to 5 bases and at J to 0 bases, leaving 11 bases not matched to a gene. The CDR3 is 18 residues long. Germline V gene sequence: CDR1 SGHAT, CDR2 FQNNGV. This chain's CDR3 is CASSPRSAGVTNTGELFF. The CDR3 DNA follows: TGTGCCAGCAGCCCCAGGTCAGCGGGAGTGACGAACACCGGGGAGCTGTTTTTT.

This clonotype was counted between two and nine times. The CDR3 DNA reads TGCGCCAGCAGCTTGCCCGGACAGTCCTACACCGGGGAGCTGTTTTTT. Amino acids: CASSLPGQSYTGELFF. The chain couples TRBV5-1 to TRBJ2-2; TRBD1 is a possible D gene (6 bases). The CDR3 is made up of 16 amino acids. The V gene's germline CDR1 is SGHRS and CDR2 YFSETQ. Trimming stripped 1 base from V and 3 bases from J, with 13 bases between.

The V gene is TRBV2, the J gene TRBJ2-7, with TRBD2 identical over 9 bases. With V trimmed by 4 bases and J by 4 bases, 8 bases remained unmatched. Per the germline V gene, CDR1 is SNHLY and CDR2 is FYNNEI. The CDR3 has 15 residues. The CDR3 sequence is CASSGSSGKIYEQYF. In nucleotides, the CDR3 is TGTGCCAGCAGTGGGTCTAGCGGGAAGATTTACGAGCAGTACTTC.

Comment on this clonotype: With a much larger clone just one base away, this may be a read error. CDR3 region: CASPPSVTYSNQPQHF. Written as DNA, the CDR3 is TGTGCCAGCCCACCGTCAGTAACTTATAGCAATCAGCCCCAGCATTTT. The V gene is TRBV18, the J gene TRBJ1-5; D is unclear. Looked up from germline, CDR1 is KGHSH and CDR2 is LQKENI. This CDR3 region has 16 residues.

The chain links TRBV19 to TRBJ2-1, with D hard to call. The CDR3 runs 15 residues. Germline CDR1 is LNHDA and CDR2 is SQIVND (reference sequence). Deletions cut 5 bases from V and 5 bases from J, with 16 bases between. The CDR3 coding sequence is TGTGCCAGTAGTCCTCGTGGGTGGGCCCACAATGAGCAGTTCTTC. Its protein is CASSPRGWAHNEQFF.

This clonotype came up many times. This chain uses TRBV12-3 or TRBV12-4 with TRBJ1-6; TRBD1 is a possible D gene (5 bases). The CDR3 contains 14 residues. With 7 bases removed from V and 9 bases from J, the gap between germline ends came to 16 bases. This CDR3 is CASTPGEVGSPLHF. The CDR3 nucleotides are TGTGCCAGCACACCGGGGGAGGTGGGTTCACCCCTCCACTTT.

The genes are TRBV24-1 and TRBJ1-5, with TRBD1 matching 8 bases. Losses at the gene ends were 4 bases for V and 1 base for J; bases not matched to a gene: 5. Per germline, CDR1 KGHDR and CDR2 SFDVKD. The CDR3 spans 16 residues. This CDR3 reads CATSETGEGSNQPQHF. The CDR3 nucleotides are TGTGCCACCAGTGAGACAGGGGAGGGGAGCAATCAGCCCCAGCATTTT.

This clonotype was recorded at least ten times. This chain uses TRBV12-3 or TRBV12-4 with TRBJ1-1; 7 nucleotides agree with TRBD1. V dropped 7 bases and J dropped 1; count of bases not matched to a gene: 9. The CDR3 spans 15 residues. The CDR3 coding sequence is TGTGCCAGCAAAGGTCAGGGGGTATGGAACACTGAAGCTTTCTTT. This gives the protein CASKGQGVWNTEAFF.

The sample holds many counts of this clonotype. The V and J genes are TRBV12-3 or TRBV12-4 and TRBJ1-5, with 8 bases lining up with TRBD1. The length of the CDR3 is 17 residues. V lost 3 bases, J lost 2 bases, and 9 bases stayed unmatched. The CDR3 region is CASSLDRDSRGNQPQHF. The CDR3 nucleotides are TGTGCCAGCAGTTTGGACAGGGACAGTCGTGGCAATCAGCCCCAGCATTTT.

This clonotype was observed at least ten times. The rearrangement joins TRBV9 to TRBJ2-7; the D is unclear. The V gene's germline CDR1 is SGDLS and CDR2 YYNGEE. This CDR3 contains 14 residues. Trimming removed 0 bases from V and 2 bases from J, with 9 bases in between. Written as DNA, the CDR3 is TGTGCCAGCAGCGTAGGAGCATCCCCCTACGAGCAGTACTTC. Protein sequence: CASSVGASPYEQYF.

This chain connects TRBV29-1 to TRBJ2-1, with TRBD1 identical over 9 bases. Germline V lookup: CDR1 SQVTM, CDR2 ANQGSEA. The CDR3 length is 13 residues. The junction had 5 bases not matched to a gene; V was cut back by 5 bases and J by 6 bases. Written as DNA, the CDR3 is TGCAGCGTTCCGGGACAGGGATCCAATGAGCAGTTCTTC. It specifies CSVPGQGSNEQFF.

This clonotype was counted a few times. This sequence joins TRBV12-3 or TRBV12-4 and TRBJ2-4; TRBD2 matches at 9 bases. The CDR3 sequence is 18 residues long. V shed 2 bases, J shed 0 bases, and the junction held 8 bases outside the gene matches. The CDR3 DNA reads as TGTGCCAGCAGTTTACAGGGACTAGCCGACGTAGCCAAAAACATTCAGTACTTC. Residues: CASSLQGLADVAKNIQYF.

In this sample, this clonotype turned up many times. The chain carries TRBV6-6 and TRBJ2-2, with 8 bases identical to TRBD2. V trimming: 0 bases; J trimming: 6 bases; junction bases outside the gene matches: 9. Germline CDR1 and CDR2: MNHNY and SVGAGI (reference sequence). This CDR3 has 17 amino acids. CDR3 DNA: TGTGCCAGCAGTTACTCGGAAGCGGGAGATTATCCCGGGGAGCTGTTTTTT. Protein sequence: CASSYSEAGDYPGELFF.